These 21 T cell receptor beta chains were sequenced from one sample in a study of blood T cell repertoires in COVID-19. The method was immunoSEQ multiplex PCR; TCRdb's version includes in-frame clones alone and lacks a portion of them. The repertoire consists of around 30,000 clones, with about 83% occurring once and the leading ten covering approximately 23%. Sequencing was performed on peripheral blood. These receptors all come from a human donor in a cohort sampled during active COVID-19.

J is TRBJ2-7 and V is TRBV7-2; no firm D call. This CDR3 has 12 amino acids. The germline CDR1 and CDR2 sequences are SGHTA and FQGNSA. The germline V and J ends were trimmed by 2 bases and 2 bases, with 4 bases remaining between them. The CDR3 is CASSLSAYEQYF. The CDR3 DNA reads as TGTGCCAGCAGCTTATCGGCCTACGAGCAGTACTTC.

The CDR3 is CASSLTSGPGETQYF. The CDR3 DNA reads TGTGCCAGCAGCTTAACTAGCGGGCCAGGGGAGACCCAGTACTTC. V gene TRBV7-3 combines with J gene TRBJ2-5; 7 bases are a match to TRBD2. The CDR3 runs to 15 residues. From germline, CDR1 is SGHTA and CDR2 FQGTGA. The trim removed 0 bases at V and 5 bases at J, leaving 6 bases unmatched.

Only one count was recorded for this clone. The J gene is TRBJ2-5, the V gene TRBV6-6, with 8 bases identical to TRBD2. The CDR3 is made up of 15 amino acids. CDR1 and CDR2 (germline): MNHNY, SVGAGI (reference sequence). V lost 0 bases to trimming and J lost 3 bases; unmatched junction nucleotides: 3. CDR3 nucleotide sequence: TGTGCCAGCAGTTACTCGCCAGCGGGGGAAGAGACCCAGTACTTC. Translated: CASSYSPAGEETQYF.

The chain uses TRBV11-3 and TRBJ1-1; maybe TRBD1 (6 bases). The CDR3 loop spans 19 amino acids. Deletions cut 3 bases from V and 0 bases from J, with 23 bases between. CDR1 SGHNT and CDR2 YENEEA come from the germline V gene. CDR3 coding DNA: TGTGCCAGCAGCTTGTTAGGGGGGGTCAGACAGGCAATGAACACTGAAGCTTTCTTT. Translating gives CASSLLGGVRQAMNTEAFF.

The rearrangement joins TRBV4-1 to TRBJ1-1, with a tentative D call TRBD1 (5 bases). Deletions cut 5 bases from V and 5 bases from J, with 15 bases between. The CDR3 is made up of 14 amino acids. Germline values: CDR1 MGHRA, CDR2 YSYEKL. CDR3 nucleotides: TGCGCCAGCAGCTTGTGGAGGGGAGGGACTGAAGCTTTCTTT. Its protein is CASSLWRGGTEAFF.

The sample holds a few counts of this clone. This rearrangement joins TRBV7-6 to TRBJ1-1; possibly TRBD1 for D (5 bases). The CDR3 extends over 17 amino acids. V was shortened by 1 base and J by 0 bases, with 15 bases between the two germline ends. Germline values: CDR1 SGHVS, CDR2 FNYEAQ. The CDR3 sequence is CASSLGGKGHLNTEAFF. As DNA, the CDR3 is TGTGCCAGCAGCTTAGGAGGTAAAGGACATCTGAACACTGAAGCTTTCTTT.

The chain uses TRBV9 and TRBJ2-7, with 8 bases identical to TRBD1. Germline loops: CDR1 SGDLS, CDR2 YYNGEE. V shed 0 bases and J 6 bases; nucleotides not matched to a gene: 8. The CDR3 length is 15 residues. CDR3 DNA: TGTGCCAGCAGCGTAGGGACAGGGTGGGTGGTCGAGCAGTACTTC. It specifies CASSVGTGWVVEQYF.

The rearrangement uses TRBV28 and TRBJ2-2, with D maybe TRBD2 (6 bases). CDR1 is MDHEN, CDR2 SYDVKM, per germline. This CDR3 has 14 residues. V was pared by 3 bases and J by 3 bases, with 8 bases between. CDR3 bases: TGTGCCAGCAGTTTGGGGACTCACACCGGGGAGCTGTTTTTT. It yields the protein CASSLGTHTGELFF.

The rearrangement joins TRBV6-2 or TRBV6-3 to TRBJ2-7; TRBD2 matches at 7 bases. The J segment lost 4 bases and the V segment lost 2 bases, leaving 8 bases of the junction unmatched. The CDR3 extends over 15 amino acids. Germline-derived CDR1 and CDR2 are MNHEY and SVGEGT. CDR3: CASSYRRGEVYEQYF. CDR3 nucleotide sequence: TGTGCCAGCAGTTACAGACGGGGGGAAGTGTACGAGCAGTACTTC.

CDR3 bases: TGTGCCACCAGCATCCCCATCCCCGCGGAGAACAGGGCTGGCTACACCTTC. Translation: CATSIPIPAENRAGYTF. This rearrangement joins TRBV15 to TRBJ1-2, with D possibly TRBD1 on 6 matching bases. This CDR3 comprises 17 residues. The V gene's germline CDR1 is LNHNV and CDR2 YYDKDF (reference sequence). Between the trimmed V and J ends, which lost 4 bases and 7 bases, there was a span of 25 bases.

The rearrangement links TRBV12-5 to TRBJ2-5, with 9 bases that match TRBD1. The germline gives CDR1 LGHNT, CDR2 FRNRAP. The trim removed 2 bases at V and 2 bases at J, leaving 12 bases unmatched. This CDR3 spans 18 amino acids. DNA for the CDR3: TGTGCTAGTGGTTTGTGGGGACCGGGACAGGGAATACAAGAGACCCAGTACTTC. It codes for CASGLWGPGQGIQETQYF.

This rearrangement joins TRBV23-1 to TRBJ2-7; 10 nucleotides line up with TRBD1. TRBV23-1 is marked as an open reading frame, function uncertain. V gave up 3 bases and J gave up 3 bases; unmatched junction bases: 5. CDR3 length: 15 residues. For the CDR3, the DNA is TGCGCCAGCAGTCACCGGGACAGGGGCAACTACGAGCAGTACTTC. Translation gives CASSHRDRGNYEQYF.

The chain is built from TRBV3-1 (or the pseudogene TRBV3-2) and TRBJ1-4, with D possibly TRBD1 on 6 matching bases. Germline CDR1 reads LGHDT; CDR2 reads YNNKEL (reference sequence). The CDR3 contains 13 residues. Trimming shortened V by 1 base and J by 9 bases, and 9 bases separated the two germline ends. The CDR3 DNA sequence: TGTGCCAGCAGCCAAGCAGGGGAGCAAAAACTGTTTTTT. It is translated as CASSQAGEQKLFF.

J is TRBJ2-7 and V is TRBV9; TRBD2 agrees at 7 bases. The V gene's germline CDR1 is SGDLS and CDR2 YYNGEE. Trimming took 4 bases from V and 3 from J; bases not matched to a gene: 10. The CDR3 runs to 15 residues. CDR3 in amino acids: CASSPAPTSSYEQYF. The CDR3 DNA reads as TGTGCCAGCAGCCCCGCGCCGACTAGCAGCTACGAGCAGTACTTC. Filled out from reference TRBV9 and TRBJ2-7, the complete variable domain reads DSGVTQTPKHLITATGQRVTLRCSPRSGDLSVYWYQQSLDQGLQFLIQYYNGEERAKGNILERFSAQQFPDLHSELNLSSLELGDSALYFCASSPAPTSSYEQYFGPGTRLTVT.

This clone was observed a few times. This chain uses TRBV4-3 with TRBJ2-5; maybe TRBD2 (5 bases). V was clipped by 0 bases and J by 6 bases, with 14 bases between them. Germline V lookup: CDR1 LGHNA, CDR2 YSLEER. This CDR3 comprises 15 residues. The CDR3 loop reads CASSQDRVSGKTQYF. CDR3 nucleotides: TGCGCCAGCAGCCAAGATAGGGTTTCGGGGAAGACCCAGTACTTC.

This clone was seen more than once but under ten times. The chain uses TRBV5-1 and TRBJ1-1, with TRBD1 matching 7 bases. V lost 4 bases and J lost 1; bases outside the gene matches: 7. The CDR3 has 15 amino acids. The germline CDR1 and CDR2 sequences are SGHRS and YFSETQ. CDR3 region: CASSAKQGTNTEAFF. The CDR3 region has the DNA TGCGCCAGCAGCGCGAAACAGGGGACGAACACTGAAGCTTTCTTT.

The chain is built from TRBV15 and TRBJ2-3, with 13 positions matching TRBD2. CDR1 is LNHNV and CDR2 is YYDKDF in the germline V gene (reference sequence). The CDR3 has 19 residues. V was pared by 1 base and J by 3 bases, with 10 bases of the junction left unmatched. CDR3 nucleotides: TGTGCCACCAGCAGAGGTGAACTAGCGGGAGGGTACGGGACAGATACGCAGTATTTT. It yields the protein CATSRGELAGGYGTDTQYF.

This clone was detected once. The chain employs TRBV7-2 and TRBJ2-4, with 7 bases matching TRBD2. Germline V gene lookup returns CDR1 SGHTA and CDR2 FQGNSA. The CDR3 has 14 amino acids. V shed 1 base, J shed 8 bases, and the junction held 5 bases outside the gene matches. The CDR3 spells CASSLGAGMDIQYF. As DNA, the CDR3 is TGTGCCAGCAGCTTAGGAGCGGGGATGGACATTCAGTACTTC.

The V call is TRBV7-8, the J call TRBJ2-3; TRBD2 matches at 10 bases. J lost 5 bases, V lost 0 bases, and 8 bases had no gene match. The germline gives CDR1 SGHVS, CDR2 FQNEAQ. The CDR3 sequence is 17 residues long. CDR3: CASSLAASGGAGDTQYF. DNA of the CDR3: TGTGCCAGCAGCTTAGCGGCCAGCGGGGGGGCGGGAGATACGCAGTATTTT. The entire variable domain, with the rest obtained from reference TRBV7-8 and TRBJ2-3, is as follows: GAGVSQSPRYKVAKRGQDVALRCDPISGHVSLFWYQQALGQGPEFLTYFQNEAQLDKSGLPSDRFFAERPEGSVSTLKIQRTQQEDSAVYLCASSLAASGGAGDTQYFGPGTRLTVL.

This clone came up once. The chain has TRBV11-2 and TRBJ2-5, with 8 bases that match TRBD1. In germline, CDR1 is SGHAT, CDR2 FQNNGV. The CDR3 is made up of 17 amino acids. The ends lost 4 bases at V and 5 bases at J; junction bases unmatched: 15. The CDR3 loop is CASSYPGVQGGRETQYF. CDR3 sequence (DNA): TGTGCCAGCAGCTACCCTGGGGTACAGGGGGGACGCGAGACCCAGTACTTC.

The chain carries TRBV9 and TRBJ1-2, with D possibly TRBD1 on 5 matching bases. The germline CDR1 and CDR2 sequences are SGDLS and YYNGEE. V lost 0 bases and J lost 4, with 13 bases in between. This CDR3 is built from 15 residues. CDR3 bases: TGTGCCAGCAGCGTAGATCAGGGATCTTTCTATGGCTACACCTTC. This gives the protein CASSVDQGSFYGYTF.